A single sample is the source of the 25 T cell receptor beta chains below, sequenced in a study of blood T cell repertoires in COVID-19. Assay: immunoSEQ multiplex PCR; the TCRdb copy retains only in-frame clones and omits some. The sample lists 100,000 to 150,000 clones; 65% to 90% were seen once. Input material: peripheral blood. The receptors originated from an elderly man with active or convalescent COVID-19.

This clone has a single count. The chain links TRBV6-6 to TRBJ1-2; perhaps TRBD1 as D (6 bases). Between the trimmed V and J ends, which lost 5 bases and 0 bases, there was a span of 19 bases. The CDR3 runs 17 residues. Germline V gene lookup returns CDR1 MNHNY and CDR2 SVGAGI (reference sequence). Here the CDR3 reads CASSPSRGLKANYGYTF. In DNA, the CDR3 is TGTGCCAGCAGTCCCAGCAGGGGTTTGAAAGCTAACTATGGCTACACCTTC.

This clone has just a few counts. The chain couples TRBV10-3 to TRBJ2-7, with 8 nucleotides matching TRBD1. The CDR3 is 17 amino acids. J lost 5 bases, V lost 6 bases, and 18 bases had no gene match. Germline CDR1 and CDR2: ENHRY and SYGVKD. The CDR3 coding sequence is TGTGCCATCAGCGACCCCGGTGTGGACAGGGTATGGGACGAGCAGTACTTC. Translation: CAISDPGVDRVWDEQYF.

This chain links TRBV7-2 with TRBJ2-2; D is uncertain. Germline V gene lookup returns CDR1 SGHTA and CDR2 FQGNSA. This CDR3 region has 15 residues. V was trimmed by 1 base and J by 0 bases, leaving 6 bases between them. CDR3 bases: TGTGCCAGCAGCTTAGTCGGAGCGAACACCGGGGAGCTGTTTTTT. It yields the protein CASSLVGANTGELFF.

This chain links TRBV2 with TRBJ1-5; 9 positions agree with TRBD1. The CDR3 totals 14 residues. The ends lost 7 bases at V and 7 bases at J; junction bases unmatched: 8. Germline CDR1 and CDR2: SNHLY and FYNNEI. The DNA of the CDR3 is TGTGCCAGCACCTCGGACAGGGGAGGCCAGCCCCAGCATTTT. Protein sequence: CASTSDRGGQPQHF.

This clone was seen just once. V usage is TRBV6-4 and J usage is TRBJ2-1; D ambiguous. This CDR3 is built from 13 residues. V lost 5 bases and J 7 bases, leaving 12 bases between the germline ends. Germline CDR1 and CDR2: MRHNA and SNTAGT. Here the CDR3 DNA reads TGTGCCAGCAGTAACGGTCGTGAGAATGAGCAGTTCTTC. This codes for CASSNGRENEQFF.

The CDR3 protein is CASSRQEGIRTDTQYF. CDR3 DNA sequence: TGTGCCAGCAGTAGGCAGGAGGGTATCCGCACAGATACGCAGTATTTT. The rearrangement joins TRBV27 to TRBJ2-3, with D possibly TRBD2 on 6 matching bases. This CDR3 is built from 16 residues. The ends were cut back, 5 bases at V and 1 base at J, with 16 bases in the middle. The germline gives CDR1 MNHEY, CDR2 SMNVEV (reference sequence).

The genes are TRBV20-1 and TRBJ1-2, with TRBD1 identical over 7 bases. This CDR3 contains 11 residues. Losses at the gene ends were 5 bases for V and 7 bases for J; bases not matched to a gene: 4. Germline CDR1 reads DFQATT; CDR2 reads SNEGSKA (reference sequence). CDR3 DNA: TGCAGTGCTCCCAACAGGGGTGGCTACACCTTC. This gives the protein CSAPNRGGYTF.

The chain recombines TRBV30 with TRBJ1-5; no clear D gene. The germline gives CDR1 GTSNPN, CDR2 SVGIG (reference sequence). Trimming stripped 5 bases from V and 2 bases from J, with 13 bases between. The CDR3 is made up of 14 amino acids. CDR3 amino acids: CAWSPAGGNQPQHF. The CDR3 bases are TGTGCCTGGTCCCCAGCCGGGGGCAATCAGCCCCAGCATTTT. The full variable domain, rest sourced from reference TRBV30 and TRBJ1-5, is SQTIHQWPATLVQPVGSPLSLECTVEGTSNPNLYWYRQAAGRGLQLLFYSVGIGQISSEVPQNLSASRPQDRQFILSSKKLLLSDSGFYLCAWSPAGGNQPQHFGDGTRLSIL.

The CDR3 sequence: CASKLQGAGYGYTF. The CDR3 DNA reads as TGTGCCAGCAAATTACAGGGGGCTGGGTATGGCTACACCTTC. The chain joins TRBV6-5 to TRBJ1-2; 9 bases map to TRBD1. The germline CDR1 and CDR2 sequences are MNHEY and SVGAGI. The CDR3 length is 14 residues. V dropped 7 bases and J dropped 5; count of bases not matched to a gene: 8.

The chain links TRBV4-1 to TRBJ2-1; 8 positions agree with TRBD2. CDR3 size: 16 residues. Unmatched junction bases numbered 11, after V lost 5 bases and J lost 5 bases. Germline CDR1 and CDR2: MGHRA and YSYEKL. The CDR3 sequence: CASSRVSGGGHNEQFF. In nucleotides, the CDR3 is TGCGCCAGCAGCAGGGTCTCCGGGGGGGGGCACAATGAGCAGTTCTTC.

This chain links TRBV6-5 with TRBJ2-1, with 7 bases fitting TRBD1. Per the germline V gene, CDR1 is MNHEY and CDR2 is SVGAGI. This CDR3 comprises 15 residues. The V gene end was trimmed by 6 bases and the J gene end by 9 bases; junction bases not matched to a gene: 14. CDR3 loop: CASSPLAGGDGEQFF. Here the CDR3 DNA reads TGTGCCAGCAGCCCCTTGGCAGGGGGTGATGGTGAGCAGTTCTTC.

V is TRBV5-1 and J is TRBJ1-5, with 9 positions matching TRBD1. After removal of 0 bases from V and 6 bases from J, the junction contained 4 bases not matched to a gene. Germline values: CDR1 SGHRS, CDR2 YFSETQ. CDR3 size: 15 residues. The CDR3 is CASSLDRGQGQPQHF. DNA for the CDR3: TGCGCCAGCAGCTTGGACAGGGGGCAAGGTCAGCCCCAGCATTTT. Full variable domain (outside the CDR3, taken from reference TRBV5-1 and TRBJ1-5): KAGVTQTPRYLIKTRGQQVTLSCSPISGHRSVSWYQQTPGQGLQFLFEYFSETQRNKGNFPGRFSGRQFSNSRSEMNVSTLELGDSALYLCASSLDRGQGQPQHFGDGTRLSIL.

This chain connects TRBV18 to TRBJ1-1; 9 bases are shared with TRBD1. The CDR3 sequence is 15 residues long. Unmatched junction bases numbered 9, after V lost 3 bases and J lost 7 bases. The germline gives CDR1 KGHSH, CDR2 LQKENI. This CDR3 reads CASSPGTGRHGEAFF. CDR3 nucleotide sequence: TGTGCCAGCTCACCCGGGACAGGGAGACACGGTGAAGCTTTCTTT.

The DNA for the CDR3 is TGTGCCAGCAGCGGTGGACTAGCGGGAGTCACAGATACGCAGTATTTT. This encodes CASSGGLAGVTDTQYF. The chain couples TRBV9 to TRBJ2-3, with TRBD2 matching 13 bases. With 3 bases clipped from V and 2 bases from J, the junction kept 3 bases outside the gene matches. CDR1 SGDLS and CDR2 YYNGEE come from the germline V gene. The CDR3 loop spans 16 amino acids. The full variable domain, completed using reference TRBV9 and TRBJ2-3, is DSGVTQTPKHLITATGQRVTLRCSPRSGDLSVYWYQQSLDQGLQFLIQYYNGEERAKGNILERFSAQQFPDLHSELNLSSLELGDSALYFCASSGGLAGVTDTQYFGPGTRLTVL.

Note on this clone: A read error may account for a junction end that differs from germline. This sequence joins TRBV28 and TRBJ1-3; TRBD1 matches 11 bases. The CDR3 extends over 15 amino acids. Germline V gene lookup returns CDR1 MDHEN and CDR2 SYDVKM. CDR3 protein: CASSVWGQGVTTIYF. DNA of the CDR3: TGTGCCAGCAGTGTATGGGGACAGGGGGTAACCACCATATATTTT.

The chain combines TRBV2 with TRBJ2-1, with TRBD2 matching over 10 bases. V lost 5 bases to trimming and J lost 5 bases; unmatched junction nucleotides: 6. The CDR3 is made up of 15 amino acids. The V gene's germline CDR1 is SNHLY and CDR2 FYNNEI. CDR3 DNA sequence: TGTGCCAGCAGTCCGAGCGGGAGGGACCACAATGAGCAGTTCTTC. As protein: CASSPSGRDHNEQFF.

The chain joins TRBV9 to TRBJ1-4; TRBD1 matches at 7 bases. Trimming cost V 3 bases and J 7 bases; bases outside gene matches: 9. The CDR3 is 15 amino acids. Germline CDR1 is SGDLS and CDR2 is YYNGEE. The CDR3 bases are TGTGCCAGCAGCGATCGATACAGGGGAGGTGAAAAACTGTTTTTT. Its translation is CASSDRYRGGEKLFF. Full variable domain (remainder filled in from reference TRBV9 and TRBJ1-4): DSGVTQTPKHLITATGQRVTLRCSPRSGDLSVYWYQQSLDQGLQFLIQYYNGEERAKGNILERFSAQQFPDLHSELNLSSLELGDSALYFCASSDRYRGGEKLFFGSGTQLSVL.

This clone has only one observation. This chain links TRBV16 with TRBJ1-5; D unresolved. This CDR3 region has 15 residues. The germline gives CDR1 KGHSY, CDR2 FQNENV. V was shortened by 3 bases and J by 0 bases, with 9 bases between the two germline ends. The DNA of the CDR3 is TGTGCCAGCAGCCAGACGACACTTAGCAATCAGCCCCAGCATTTT. This translates into CASSQTTLSNQPQHF.

The chain couples TRBV10-3 to TRBJ2-7, with TRBD1 identical over 11 bases. This CDR3 is 15 amino acids long. Losses at the gene ends were 6 bases for V and 3 bases for J; bases not matched to a gene: 7. Germline V gene data show CDR1 as ENHRY and CDR2 as SYGVKD. This CDR3 is CAIRAAGTGGYEQYF. The DNA for the CDR3 is TGTGCCATCAGAGCAGCCGGGACAGGGGGCTACGAGCAGTACTTC.

This chain joins TRBV5-5 and TRBJ1-6; no reliable D call. The CDR3 totals 15 residues. The V end lost 5 bases, the J end lost 7 bases, and 16 bases lay between the germline ends. CDR1 and CDR2 from the germline V gene are SGHKS and YYEKEE (reference sequence). Here the CDR3 reads CASSRNFERNSPLHF. Written as DNA, the CDR3 is TGTGCCAGCAGTCGGAATTTTGAGAGGAATTCACCCCTCCACTTT.

This chain links TRBV18 with TRBJ1-1, with 7 bases fitting TRBD1. CDR1 is KGHSH, CDR2 LQKENI, per germline. This CDR3 has 14 amino acids. V gave up 3 bases and J gave up 4 bases; unmatched junction bases: 5. The CDR3 protein is CASSPPTGSTEAFF. The CDR3 nucleotides are TGTGCCAGCTCACCTCCGACAGGGAGCACTGAAGCTTTCTTT.

The CDR3 sequence is CASSLDPGDRDGYTF. Written as DNA, the CDR3 is TGTGCCAGCAGCTTGGACCCGGGGGACAGGGATGGCTACACCTTC. The chain recombines TRBV5-4 with TRBJ1-2; 9 bases are a match to TRBD1. CDR1 is SGHNT, CDR2 YYREEE, per germline (reference sequence). The J segment lost 6 bases and the V segment lost 0 bases, leaving 6 bases of the junction unmatched. The CDR3 extends over 15 amino acids.

The CDR3 sequence: CASSIVSPSREQYF. CDR3 DNA sequence: TGTGCCAGTAGTATAGTTAGTCCTAGTCGCGAGCAGTACTTC. The chain employs TRBV19 and TRBJ2-7; D is ambiguous. Germline CDR1 LNHDA, CDR2 SQIVND (reference sequence). This CDR3 is built from 14 residues. The germline V and J ends were trimmed by 1 base and 6 bases, with 13 bases remaining between them.

This chain uses TRBV1 with TRBJ2-1; the DNA was not used to check the table's D call, TRBD2. TRBV1 is termed a pseudogene. CDR3 length: 17 amino acids. As DNA, the CDR3 is TGCACCAGCAGCCGATTGGGACTAGCGGGAGGATACGGTGAGCAGTTCTTC. Its protein is CTSSRLGLAGGYGEQFF.

V usage is TRBV7-6 and J usage is TRBJ1-2, with 10 bases aligning to TRBD1. V lost 3 bases to trimming and J lost 6 bases; unmatched junction nucleotides: 10. This CDR3 spans 16 amino acids. Germline CDR1 reads SGHVS; CDR2 reads FNYEAQ. The CDR3 DNA reads TGTGCCAGCAGCTTCGGGACAGGGGCAGTATTGGATGGCTACACCTTC. Translation: CASSFGTGAVLDGYTF.